This T cell receptor (beta chain) was observed in a study of chemoradiotherapy in HPV16-positive cancers. Study-level points and caveats: HPV-specific T cells were functionally defined from only two HPV16-positive patients.

The repertoire was sequenced with immunoSEQ multiplex PCR; TCRdb's copy has only in-frame clones and lacks some. Of some 5,000 clones listed, around 85% were seen once; the top ten hold 7.5% to 9.5%. Worth noting for this clone: What it binds is unknown.

The germline V gene encodes CDR1 SEHNR and CDR2 FQNEAQ (reference sequence). Trimming pared 5 bases from V and 1 base from J, leaving 9 bases between. The CDR3 contains 14 residues. The receptor comes from a human donor with HPV-associated anogenital cancer. The specimen was tumor tissue, collected from a patient who underwent chemoradiotherapy. The J gene is TRBJ1-5, the V gene TRBV7-9; D gene unclear. In DNA form, the CDR3 reads TGTGCCAGCAGCCTCGGATTGAGCAATCAGCCCCAGCATTTT. Protein sequence: CASSLGLSNQPQHF. Based on the CDR3 plus reference TRBV7-9 and TRBJ1-5, the full variable domain is DTGVSQNPRHKITKRGQNVTFRCDPISEHNRLYWYRQTLGQGPEFLTYFQNEAQLEKSRLLSDRFSAERPKGSFSTLEIQRTEQGDSAMYLCASSLGLSNQPQHFGDGTRLSIL.